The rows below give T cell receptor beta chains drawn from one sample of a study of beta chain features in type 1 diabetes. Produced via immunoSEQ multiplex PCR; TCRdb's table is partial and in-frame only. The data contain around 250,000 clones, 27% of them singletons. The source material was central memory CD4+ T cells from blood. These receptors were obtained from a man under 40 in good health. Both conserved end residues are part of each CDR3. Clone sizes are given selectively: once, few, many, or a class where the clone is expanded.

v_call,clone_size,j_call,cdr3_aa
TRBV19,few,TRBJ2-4,CASSKTTSTGAKNIQYF
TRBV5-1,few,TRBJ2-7,CASRPYEQYF
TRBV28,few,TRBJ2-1,CAITGGEYNEQFF
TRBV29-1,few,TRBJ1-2,CSVTDRGLSYGYTF
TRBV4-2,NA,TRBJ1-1,CASSPRDRGNTEAFF
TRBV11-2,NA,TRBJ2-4,CASSLAASPLNIQYF
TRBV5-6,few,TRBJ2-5,CASSGGPGRQETQYF
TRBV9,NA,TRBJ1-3,CASSESPSGNTIYF
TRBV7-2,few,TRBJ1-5,CASSLQGSNQPQHF
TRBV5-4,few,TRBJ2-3,CASSTPGLPKDTQYF
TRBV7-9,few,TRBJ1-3,CASSLVTGFGNTIYF
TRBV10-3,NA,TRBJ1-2,CASSGGQGAIGNYGYTF
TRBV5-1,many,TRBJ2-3,CASRPATTPDTQYF
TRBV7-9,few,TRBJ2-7,CASSPRDHSYEQYF
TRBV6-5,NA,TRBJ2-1,CASSYSPDSSYNEQFF
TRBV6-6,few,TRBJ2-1,CASSLQGHSYNEQFF
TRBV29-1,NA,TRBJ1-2,CSVEPGNYGYTF
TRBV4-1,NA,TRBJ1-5,CASSQGYQRTGGQPQHF
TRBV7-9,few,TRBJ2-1,CASGNLAGNEQFF
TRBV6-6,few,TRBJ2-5,CASTESSGTGAAQYF
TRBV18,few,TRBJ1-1,CASSDSGGTEAFF
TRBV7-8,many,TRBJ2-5,CASSLRTSQGQETQYF
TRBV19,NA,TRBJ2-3,CASSPGLAGGLLMDTQYF
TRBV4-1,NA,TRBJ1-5,CASSQEFLSNQPQHF
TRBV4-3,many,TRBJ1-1,CASSRENAMNTEAFF
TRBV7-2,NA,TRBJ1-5,CASSPLSGGSQPQHF
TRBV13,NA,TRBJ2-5,CASSFDRAETQYF
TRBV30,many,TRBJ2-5,CAWSPLGQIGETQYF
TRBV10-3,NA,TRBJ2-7,CAISGGYEQYF
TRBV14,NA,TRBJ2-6,CASSQVSGSGANVLTF
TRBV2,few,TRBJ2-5,CASSQGSLRGETQYF
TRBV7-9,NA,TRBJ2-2,CASSWAQGDTGELFF
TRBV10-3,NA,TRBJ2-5,CAIGQETQYF
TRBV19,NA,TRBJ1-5,CASRGQFSNQPQHF
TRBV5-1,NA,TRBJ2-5,CASSLTPSGPQETQYF
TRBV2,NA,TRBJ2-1,CASSRILGAYNEQFF
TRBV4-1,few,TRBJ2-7,CASSQEGTGDVSSYEQYF
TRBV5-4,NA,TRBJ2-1,CASSPQAGSVNEQFF
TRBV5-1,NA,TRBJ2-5,CASSRTSGGAPETQYF
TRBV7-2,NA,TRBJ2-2,CASSLAPSGGYTGELFF
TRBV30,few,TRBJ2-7,CAWASGEWQYF
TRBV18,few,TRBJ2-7,CASSPGTESYEQYF
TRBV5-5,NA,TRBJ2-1,CASSISLYEQFF